A single sample gave rise to the 31 T cell receptor beta chains below, sequenced in a study of T cell clones after liver transplantation. Some clones are missing from TCRdb's copy, which holds only in-frame ones; the method was immunoSEQ multiplex PCR. The data contain some 80,000 clones, approximately 80% of them singletons. Sequenced material: CD4+ T cells from blood, taken around 50 months after liver transplant. All receptors come from a human patient who received a liver transplant. Some T cells may trace back to the graft donor.

V is TRBV18 and J is TRBJ1-4; D gene uncertain. Germline V gene lookup returns CDR1 KGHSH and CDR2 LQKENI. V lost 3 bases to trimming and J lost 8 bases, with 13 bases between them. The length of the CDR3 is 14 residues. DNA of the CDR3: TGTGCCAGCTCACCGTGGACCATGACCGAAAAACTGTTTTTT. Its protein product is CASSPWTMTEKLFF.

The chain combines TRBV29-1 with TRBJ2-1, with D uncertain. Germline V lookup: CDR1 SQVTM, CDR2 ANQGSEA. CDR3 length: 10 residues. V lost 4 bases, J lost 5 bases, and 3 bases lay in between. The CDR3 DNA is TGCAGCGTTGGAAACAATGAGCAGTTCTTC. This encodes CSVGNNEQFF.

The chain has TRBV28 and TRBJ2-5, with D tentatively TRBD1 (6 bases). Germline V gives CDR1 MDHEN, CDR2 SYDVKM. The V end was cut by 11 bases, the J end by 1 base, with 20 bases between. This CDR3 has 15 residues. CDR3 nucleotides: TGTGCCTCGGGGCAGGGGAATGGGGTCCAAGAGACCCAGTACTTC. Protein sequence: CASGQGNGVQETQYF.

The chain has TRBV7-9 and TRBJ2-5, with D unclear. V lost 0 bases and J lost 2, with 13 bases in between. The CDR3 is 16 residues long. Germline V lookup: CDR1 SEHNR, CDR2 FQNEAQ (reference sequence). The CDR3 region is CASSLAAWGRQETQYF. The CDR3 coding sequence is TGTGCCAGCAGCTTAGCTGCCTGGGGTCGTCAAGAGACCCAGTACTTC.

The chain joins TRBV7-2 to TRBJ2-5; D might be TRBD1 (5 bases). The V gene lost 5 bases and the J gene lost 5 bases, with 12 bases spanning the gap. Per germline, CDR1 SGHTA and CDR2 FQGNSA. CDR3 length: 13 residues. DNA for the CDR3: TGTGCCAGCAGCGGTCGACAGCAGGAGACCCAGTACTTC. Its protein is CASSGRQQETQYF.

J is TRBJ1-1 and V is TRBV9, with a weak D call TRBD1 (5 bases). The CDR3 loop spans 13 amino acids. The V gene's germline CDR1 is SGDLS and CDR2 YYNGEE. Trimming shortened V by 0 bases and J by 4 bases, and 7 bases separated the two germline ends. The chain's CDR3 is CASSVAGFTEAFF. CDR3 nucleotides: TGTGCCAGCAGCGTAGCAGGGTTCACTGAAGCTTTCTTT.

The chain is built from TRBV18 and TRBJ2-1; tentatively, D is TRBD2 (7 bases). CDR3 length equals 17 residues. CDR1 is KGHSH and CDR2 is LQKENI in the germline V gene. The germline V and J ends were trimmed by 4 bases and 8 bases, with 24 bases remaining between them. CDR3 residues: CASSRERAAGAQHEQFF. Here the CDR3 DNA reads TGTGCCAGCTCACGGGAAAGGGCGGCGGGGGCTCAGCATGAGCAGTTCTTC.

The rearrangement links TRBV9 to TRBJ2-7, with D perhaps being TRBD1 or TRBD2 (5 bases each). V was shortened by 0 bases and J by 6 bases, with 13 bases between the two germline ends. The CDR3 covers 14 residues. Germline CDR1 reads SGDLS; CDR2 reads YYNGEE. CDR3 bases: TGTGCCAGCAGCGTAGTCGGCAGGGACGGCGAGCAGTACTTC. Amino acids: CASSVVGRDGEQYF.

The chain carries TRBV6-1 and TRBJ1-4; the D is unclear. V lost 10 bases and J lost 3, with 12 bases in between. CDR1 is MNHNS and CDR2 is SASEGT in the germline V gene. This CDR3 region has 13 residues. The CDR3 DNA reads as TGTGCCACCCTAGGGTGGGCTAATGAAAAACTGTTTTTT. Encoded protein: CATLGWANEKLFF.

This clone was found once. This chain joins TRBV12-5 and TRBJ1-6, with no clear D. This CDR3 has 14 residues. From germline, CDR1 is LGHNT and CDR2 FRNRAP. V was cut by 2 bases and J by 8 bases, with 10 bases left in between. The CDR3 coding sequence is TGTGCTAGTGGTTTGTCTCGGACCCATTCACCCCTCCACTTT. This codes for CASGLSRTHSPLHF.

The V gene is TRBV28, the J gene TRBJ2-1, with 8 bases that match TRBD2. This CDR3 is 14 amino acids long. The V gene's germline CDR1 is MDHEN and CDR2 SYDVKM. After removal of 6 bases from V and 9 bases from J, the junction contained 10 bases not matched to a gene. The CDR3, as DNA: TGTGCCAGCAGGAGAGGGGGACTAGAGGTTGAGCAGTTCTTC. Translation gives CASRRGGLEVEQFF. Variable domain in full (rest from reference TRBV28 and TRBJ2-1): DVKVTQSSRYLVKRTGEKVFLECVQDMDHENMFWYRQDPGLGLRLIYFSYDVKMKEKGDIPEGYSVSREKKERFSLILESASTNQTSMYLCASRRGGLEVEQFFGPGTRLTVL.

There are a few counts of this clone. The V gene is TRBV19, the J gene TRBJ2-7; 11 bases line up with TRBD2. This CDR3 comprises 15 residues. The trim removed 3 bases at V and 2 bases at J, leaving 3 bases unmatched. Germline CDR1 and CDR2: LNHDA and SQIVND (reference sequence). CDR3 DNA sequence: TGTGCCAGTAGTATCGGGACTAGCGGAACCTACGAGCAGTACTTC. Encoded protein: CASSIGTSGTYEQYF.

This clone was recorded once. The rearrangement joins TRBV18 to TRBJ2-5, with D perhaps given as TRBD1 or TRBD2 (5 bases each). The germline CDR1 and CDR2 sequences are KGHSH and LQKENI. Trimming stripped 7 bases from V and 5 bases from J, with 14 bases between. The CDR3 runs to 13 residues. The CDR3 DNA reads TGTGCCAGCTTATCCGGGACGGGGGAGACCCAGTACTTC. Amino acids: CASLSGTGETQYF. The entire variable domain, with the rest obtained from reference TRBV18 and TRBJ2-5, is as follows: NAGVMQNPRHLVRRRGQEARLRCSPMKGHSHVYWYRQLPEEGLKFMVYLQKENIIDESGMPKERFSAEFPKEGPSILRIQQVVRGDSAAYFCASLSGTGETQYFGPGTRLLVL.

V usage is TRBV5-1 and J usage is TRBJ1-4; D remains ambiguous. CDR3 size: 16 residues. Trimming removed 4 bases at V and 0 bases at J, with 13 bases between. Germline V gene lookup returns CDR1 SGHRS and CDR2 YFSETQ. The chain's CDR3 is CASSLEAGTTNEKLFF. In DNA form, the CDR3 reads TGCGCCAGCAGCCTGGAGGCGGGAACAACTAATGAAAAACTGTTTTTT.

The chain employs TRBV19 and TRBJ1-2; D not certain. This CDR3 is built from 14 residues. V shed 1 base and J shed 8 bases, with 14 bases lying between them. Looked up from germline, CDR1 is LNHDA and CDR2 is SQIVND (reference sequence). CDR3 nucleotides: TGTGCCAGTAGTATAGTCCGGACGGGTGAAGGCTACACCTTC. As protein: CASSIVRTGEGYTF.

V gene TRBV27 combines with J gene TRBJ2-5, with 7 bases lining up with TRBD2. The CDR3 contains 18 residues. J was trimmed by 4 bases and V by 7 bases; bases with no gene match: 21. The V gene's germline CDR1 is MNHEY and CDR2 SMNVEV (reference sequence). This CDR3 reads CASTRLGGGGVVGETQYF. Written as DNA, the CDR3 is TGTGCCAGCACCCGCCTGGGGGGGGGTGGGGTGGTCGGAGAGACCCAGTACTTC.

The chain employs TRBV11-2 and TRBJ1-1; the D is unclear. V lost 0 bases and J 11 bases, leaving 7 bases between the germline ends. This CDR3 is 11 amino acids long. Looked up from germline, CDR1 is SGHAT and CDR2 is FQNNGV. The CDR3 reads CASSLERIAFF. CDR3 bases: TGTGCCAGCAGCTTAGAGCGGATCGCTTTCTTT.

Comment on this clone: A read error may account for a junction end that differs from germline. This sequence joins TRBV19 and TRBJ1-4; D remains ambiguous. The length of the CDR3 is 14 residues. Germline lookup yields CDR1 LNHDA and CDR2 SQIVND (reference sequence). CDR3 coding DNA: TGTGCCAGTAGTATAGAGAGGGATAGAAAAAAGCTGTTTTTT. It encodes CASSIERDRKKLFF.

The V and J genes are TRBV28 and TRBJ2-2; D is possibly TRBD2 (6 bases). The CDR3 is made up of 15 amino acids. CDR1 is MDHEN, CDR2 SYDVKM, per germline. V was shortened by 4 bases and J by 4 bases, with 13 bases between the two germline ends. CDR3 sequence (DNA): TGTGCCAGCAGTTCCCCACTAGCAGGCACCGGGGAGCTGTTTTTT. Amino acids: CASSSPLAGTGELFF.

V usage is TRBV7-6 and J usage is TRBJ2-5; no clear D gene. The CDR3 has 13 amino acids. CDR1 and CDR2 (germline): SGHVS, FNYEAQ. V was pared by 5 bases and J by 2 bases, with 9 bases between. The CDR3 DNA reads as TGTGCCAGCAGCCTAGGGATACAAGAGACCCAGTACTTC. This gives the protein CASSLGIQETQYF.

In DNA, the CDR3 is TGCGCCAGCAGCTTGGCCGGGGAGGGGAGCGAAAAACTGTTTTTT. The encoded protein is CASSLAGEGSEKLFF. V usage is TRBV5-1 and J usage is TRBJ1-4; D might be TRBD1 (5 bases). The V and J ends lost 0 bases and 8 bases respectively, with 14 bases between them. The CDR3 has 15 residues. CDR1 is SGHRS and CDR2 is YFSETQ in the germline V gene.

The V gene is TRBV7-2, the J gene TRBJ2-7, with D unclear. Per the germline V gene, CDR1 is SGHTA and CDR2 is FQGNSA. V was pared by 1 base and J by 3 bases, with 7 bases between. The CDR3 is 13 residues long. CDR3 sequence reads: CASSLGTLYEQYF. As DNA, the CDR3 is TGTGCCAGCAGCTTAGGTACACTCTACGAGCAGTACTTC. Looking up the rest from reference TRBV7-2 and TRBJ2-7 gives the full variable domain: GAGVSQSPSNKVTEKGKDVELRCDPISGHTALYWYRQSLGQGLEFLIYFQGNSAPDKSGLPSDRFSAERTGGSVSTLTIQRTQQEDSAVYLCASSLGTLYEQYFGPGTRLTVT.

This clone was observed a few times. The genes are TRBV19 and TRBJ1-1, with a weak D call TRBD1 (6 bases). The V gene lost 5 bases and the J gene lost 6 bases, with 10 bases spanning the gap. The CDR3 contains 12 residues. Germline V CDR1 and CDR2: LNHDA, SQIVND (reference sequence). CDR3 sequence (DNA): TGTGCCAGTAGTGGACAGTACTCTGAAGCTTTCTTT. Residues: CASSGQYSEAFF. Complete variable domain (other parts from reference TRBV19 and TRBJ1-1): DGGITQSPKYLFRKEGQNVTLSCEQNLNHDAMYWYRQDPGQGLRLIYYSQIVNDFQKGDIAEGYSVSREKKESFPLTVTSAQKNPTAFYLCASSGQYSEAFFGQGTRLTVV.

This chain connects TRBV30 to TRBJ1-4; D is perhaps TRBD1 (6 bases). V gave up 3 bases and J gave up 10 bases, with 9 bases separating them. CDR1 is GTSNPN and CDR2 is SVGIG in the germline V gene (reference sequence). This CDR3 comprises 11 residues. The CDR3 DNA follows: TGTGCCTGGAGCGTAGGGGGAAAACTGTTTTTT. Protein product: CAWSVGGKLFF.

CDR3 coding DNA: TGCGCCAGCAGCCTGGGATTGGGCGGAAGTCATGGAGATACGCAGTATTTT. It translates to CASSLGLGGSHGDTQYF. The chain links TRBV4-3 to TRBJ2-3; D gene ambiguous. With 4 bases removed from V and 5 bases from J, the gap between germline ends came to 22 bases. The CDR3 spans 17 residues. Looked up from germline, CDR1 is LGHNA and CDR2 is YSLEER.

The CDR3 protein is CASSPERGTEAFF. The DNA of the CDR3 is TGTGCCAGCAGTCCGGAACGAGGCACTGAAGCTTTCTTT. The V and J genes are TRBV6-4 and TRBJ1-1; D is ambiguous. CDR1 is MRHNA, CDR2 SNTAGT, per germline. Trimming left V 5 bases short and J 4 bases short, with 11 bases between. The CDR3 consists of 13 residues.

CDR3 coding DNA: TGTGCCAGCAGTGAATATGTACCCTCCGGGACAAAAAATGAAAAACTGTTTTTT. Protein product: CASSEYVPSGTKNEKLFF. The chain combines TRBV6-1 with TRBJ1-4, with D perhaps matching TRBD1 (6 bases). There are 18 residues in the CDR3. Trimming stripped 2 bases from V and 5 bases from J, with 21 bases between. Per germline, CDR1 MNHNS and CDR2 SASEGT.

The rearrangement uses TRBV6-1 and TRBJ2-1, with TRBD2 matching over 13 bases. The CDR3 is 17 amino acids. Germline V gene lookup returns CDR1 MNHNS and CDR2 SASEGT. Trimming took 3 bases from V and 4 from J; bases not matched to a gene: 6. DNA of the CDR3: TGTGCCAGCAGTGACCGGACTAGCGGGGGAGTATACAATGAGCAGTTCTTC. This sequence encodes CASSDRTSGGVYNEQFF.

The rearrangement links TRBV5-1 to TRBJ1-1, with D unclear. Germline loops: CDR1 SGHRS, CDR2 YFSETQ. The CDR3 covers 11 residues. The V and J ends lost 0 bases and 7 bases respectively, with 4 bases between them. As DNA, the CDR3 is TGCGCCAGCAGCTTGGACGGTGAAGCTTTCTTT. Amino acids: CASSLDGEAFF.

This chain links TRBV14 with TRBJ2-7, with no clear D. V shed 0 bases and J shed 0 bases, with 6 bases lying between them. Germline V gene lookup returns CDR1 SGHDN and CDR2 FVKESK. The CDR3 is 14 residues long. This chain's CDR3 is CASSQELHSYEQYF. DNA for the CDR3: TGTGCCAGCAGCCAAGAATTGCACTCCTACGAGCAGTACTTC.

The chain employs TRBV5-1 and TRBJ2-5; a weak D match, TRBD2 (6 bases). Germline V gives CDR1 SGHRS, CDR2 YFSETQ. V was clipped by 3 bases and J by 2 bases, with 17 bases between them. CDR3 size: 16 residues. CDR3: CASSYSGSGIQETQYF. The CDR3 bases are TGCGCCAGCAGCTATAGCGGATCTGGGATACAAGAGACCCAGTACTTC.